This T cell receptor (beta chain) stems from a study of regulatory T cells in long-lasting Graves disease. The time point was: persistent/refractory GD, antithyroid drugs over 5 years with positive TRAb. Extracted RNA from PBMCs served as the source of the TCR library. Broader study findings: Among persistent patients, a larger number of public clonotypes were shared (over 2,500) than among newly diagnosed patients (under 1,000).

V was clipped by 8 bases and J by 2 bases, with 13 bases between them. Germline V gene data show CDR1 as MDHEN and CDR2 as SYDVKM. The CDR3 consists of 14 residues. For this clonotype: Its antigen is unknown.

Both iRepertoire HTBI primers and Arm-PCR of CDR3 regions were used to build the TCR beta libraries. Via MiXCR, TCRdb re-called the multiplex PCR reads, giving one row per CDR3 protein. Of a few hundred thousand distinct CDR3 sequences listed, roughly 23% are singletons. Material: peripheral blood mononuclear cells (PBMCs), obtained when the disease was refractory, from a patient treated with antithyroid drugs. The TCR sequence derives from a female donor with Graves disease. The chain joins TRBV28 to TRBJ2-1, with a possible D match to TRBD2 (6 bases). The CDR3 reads CASAGGAAYNEQFF. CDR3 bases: TGTGCCAGCGCGGGCGGGGCGGCCTACAATGAGCAGTTCTTC. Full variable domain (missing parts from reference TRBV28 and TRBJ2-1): DVKVTQSSRYLVKRTGEKVFLECVQDMDHENMFWYRQDPGLGLRLIYFSYDVKMKEKGDIPEGYSVSREKKERFSLILESASTNQTSMYLCASAGGAAYNEQFFGPGTRLTVL.